This T cell receptor (beta chain) was recovered during a study of beta chain features in type 1 diabetes. Overall study results and limits: PCR, the amplification step, might favor shorter templates, equally in patients and controls. The influence of HLA type on TCRB rearrangement stayed undetermined. All four CD4+ subsets of Type 1 diabetes patients contained TCRB CDR3s that were moderately but significantly shorter.

Each sorted population was over 98% pure. CDR3 length: 14 residues. Germline CDR1 SEHNR, CDR2 FQNEAQ (reference sequence). The V end was cut by 3 bases, the J end by 1 base, with 9 bases between. To note about this clone: Its antigen is unknown.

What was sequenced were expressed TCRB transcripts, since all of the isolated RNA had been reverse transcribed. Generated by immunoSEQ multiplex PCR, the TCRdb table keeps only in-frame clones and is missing some. The table lists just under 150,000 clones, about 13% of them singletons. The gene calls are TRBV7-9 and TRBJ1-1, with D perhaps matching TRBD1 (5 bases). Sequenced sample: central memory CD4+ T cells from blood. This receptor was obtained from a man in his late teens or twenties with type 1 diabetes. The chain's CDR3 is CASSLATENTEAFF. For the CDR3, the DNA is TGTGCCAGCAGCTTGGCGACAGAGAACACTGAAGCTTTCTTT.